This T cell receptor beta chain was obtained from a study of blood T cell repertoires in COVID-19. The wider study: Sites in the United States, Italy and Spain provided acute and convalescent COVID-19 samples. T cells, B-cell-depleted T cells, or PBMCs supplied cDNA or gDNA.

In the authors' methods: Quantification of nucleated cells was approximated via reference gene primer amplification. The repertoire was sequenced with immunoSEQ multiplex PCR; TCRdb's copy has only in-frame clones and lacks some. V, J and clone size derive from that table, while D and trimming were established from the DNA sequence. The sample yields under 200,000 clones, approximately 91% seen once. The receptor comes from a man in his late teens or twenties with acute or convalescent COVID-19. Sequencing used peripheral blood.

The chain's CDR3 is CASSRGQGVYEQYF. The CDR3 DNA reads TGCGCCAGCAGCCGGGGACAGGGAGTGTACGAGCAGTACTTC. V and J are TRBV4-1 and TRBJ2-7; 9 nucleotides align to TRBD1. V shed 4 bases and J 4 bases; nucleotides not matched to a gene: 5. There are 14 residues in the CDR3. Per the germline V gene, CDR1 is MGHRA and CDR2 is YSYEKL.